A single sample gave rise to the 9 T cell receptor beta chains below, sequenced in a study of cytomegalovirus exposure and HLA in healthy donors. The assay was immunoSEQ multiplex PCR, and TCRdb's table has in-frame clones only and misses some. The sample holds 150,000 to 200,000 clones, roughly 89% seen once. Sequencing was performed on PBMCs. All receptors come from a man aged 18 to 30 in good health and CMV-seropositive.

V is TRBV13 and J is TRBJ1-4, with D hard to call. V gave up 6 bases and J gave up 5 bases, with 13 bases separating them. Per the germline V gene, CDR1 is PRHDT and CDR2 is FYEKMQ (reference sequence). The CDR3 sequence is 14 residues long. CDR3 in amino acids: CASRVLGRNEKLFF. The CDR3, as DNA: TGTGCCAGCAGGGTATTGGGGAGAAATGAAAAACTGTTTTTT. The variable domain in full, with the rest retrieved from reference TRBV13 and TRBJ1-4, is AAGVIQSPRHLIKEKRETATLKCYPIPRHDTVYWYQQGPGQDPQFLISFYEKMQSDKGSIPDRFSAQQFSDYHSELNMSSLELGDSALYFCASRVLGRNEKLFFGSGTQLSVL.

V and J are TRBV7-6 and TRBJ1-3; 9 bases line up with TRBD1. The V gene's germline CDR1 is SGHVS and CDR2 FNYEAQ. With 1 base clipped from V and 2 bases from J, the junction kept 0 bases outside the gene matches. CDR3 size: 15 residues. The CDR3 DNA reads TGTGCCAGCAGCTTAGGGGACAGGGCTGGAAACACCATATATTTT. It encodes CASSLGDRAGNTIYF.

The chain has TRBV10-1 and TRBJ2-1, with TRBD2 matching over 12 bases. In germline, CDR1 is WNHNN, CDR2 SYGVQD (reference sequence). The CDR3 is made up of 15 amino acids. V trimming: 10 bases; J trimming: 4 bases; junction bases outside the gene matches: 8. The CDR3 DNA reads as TGCGCCATTAGGGCTAGCGGGAGGGTATACAATGAGCAGTTCTTC. Its translation is CAIRASGRVYNEQFF.

The chain joins TRBV7-3 to TRBJ2-3, with 14 nucleotides matching TRBD2. CDR3 size: 17 residues. Per germline, CDR1 SGHTA and CDR2 FQGTGA. Germline trimming cut 2 bases from V and 5 bases from J; bases unmatched to any gene: 6. CDR3 loop: CASSLEGLAGALDTQYF. CDR3 nucleotides: TGTGCCAGCAGCTTAGAGGGACTAGCGGGAGCGTTAGATACGCAGTATTTT.

The CDR3 sequence: CASSLSTTQAYEQYF. DNA of the CDR3: TGTGCCAGCAGTTTAAGCACGACACAGGCCTACGAGCAGTACTTC. The J gene is TRBJ2-7, the V gene TRBV27; possibly TRBD1 for D (5 bases). Germline V gene sequence: CDR1 MNHEY, CDR2 SMNVEV (reference sequence). The CDR3 contains 15 residues. V dropped 2 bases and J dropped 2 bases, with 13 bases sitting between them.

The J gene is TRBJ1-2, the V gene TRBV28, with 7 bases matching TRBD1. V shed 5 bases and J 7 bases; nucleotides not matched to a gene: 10. The CDR3 contains 14 residues. The V gene's germline CDR1 is MDHEN and CDR2 SYDVKM. For the CDR3, the DNA is TGTGCCAGCAGTATGGTTGGGACAGTTGGTGGCTACACCTTC. Its protein product is CASSMVGTVGGYTF.

The genes are TRBV18 and TRBJ2-4, with 9 nucleotides matching TRBD1. Germline values: CDR1 KGHSH, CDR2 LQKENI. J lost 7 bases, V lost 2 bases, and 3 bases had no gene match. The CDR3 consists of 14 residues. The CDR3 bases are TGTGCCAGCTCACCAAGCGGACAGGGGAACATTCAGTACTTC. This codes for CASSPSGQGNIQYF.

J is TRBJ1-3 and V is TRBV28; no reliable D call. Per the germline V gene, CDR1 is MDHEN and CDR2 is SYDVKM. This CDR3 contains 17 residues. V lost 2 bases, J lost 0 bases, and 14 bases lay in between. CDR3 bases: TGTGCCAGCAGTTTAGATCAGGATTTGTACTCTGGAAACACCATATATTTT. Translating gives CASSLDQDLYSGNTIYF.

The CDR3 region is CASSALNGPDTQYF. The DNA for the CDR3 is TGTGCCAGCAGCGCACTTAACGGTCCAGATACGCAGTATTTT. This chain connects TRBV9 to TRBJ2-3; D unresolved. Germline V gives CDR1 SGDLS, CDR2 YYNGEE. Deletions cut 3 bases from V and 4 bases from J, with 12 bases between. The CDR3 runs to 14 residues.